The clone carrying this T cell receptor beta chain was found a few times. Trimming took off 3 bases at V and 5 bases at J, with 13 bases between the two ends. This CDR3 region has 14 residues. The germline CDR1 and CDR2 sequences are SGHTA and FQGNSA. MiXCR, applied by TCRdb to the 5' RACE reads, yields one record per CDR3 protein. The sample gives about 40,000 distinct CDR3 sequences, around 18% of which show up once; 2.5% to 3.5% is in the top ten. The TCR sequence derives from a female donor with breast cancer. Sequenced input: naive CD4+ T cells sorted from a lymph node. Subset here: naive CD4+ T cells, CD4+CD45RA+CD25-. The genes are TRBV7-2 and TRBJ1-1; weak D call: TRBD1 (5 bases). For the CDR3, the DNA is TGTGCCAGCAGCTTGAACTGGGACCGGACTGAAGCTTTCTTT. Protein sequence: CASSLNWDRTEAFF.